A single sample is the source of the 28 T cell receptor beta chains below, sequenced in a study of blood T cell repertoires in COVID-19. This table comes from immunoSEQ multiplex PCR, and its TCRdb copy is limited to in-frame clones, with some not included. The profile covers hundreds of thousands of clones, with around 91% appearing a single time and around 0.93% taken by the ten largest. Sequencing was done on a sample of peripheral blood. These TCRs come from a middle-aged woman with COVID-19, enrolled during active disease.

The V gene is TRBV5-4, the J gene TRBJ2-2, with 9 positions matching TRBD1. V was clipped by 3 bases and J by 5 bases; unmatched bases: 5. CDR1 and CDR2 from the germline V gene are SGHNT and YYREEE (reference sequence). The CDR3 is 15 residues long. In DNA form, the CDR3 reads TGTGCCAGCAGCTCGGGACAGGGTTGGACCGGGGAGCTGTTTTTT. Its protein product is CASSSGQGWTGELFF.

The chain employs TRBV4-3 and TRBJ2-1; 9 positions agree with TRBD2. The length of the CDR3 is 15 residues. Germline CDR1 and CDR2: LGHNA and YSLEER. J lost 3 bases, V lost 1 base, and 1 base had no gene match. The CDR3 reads CASSQATSGYNEQFF. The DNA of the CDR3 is TGCGCCAGCAGCCAAGCGACTAGCGGCTACAATGAGCAGTTCTTC.

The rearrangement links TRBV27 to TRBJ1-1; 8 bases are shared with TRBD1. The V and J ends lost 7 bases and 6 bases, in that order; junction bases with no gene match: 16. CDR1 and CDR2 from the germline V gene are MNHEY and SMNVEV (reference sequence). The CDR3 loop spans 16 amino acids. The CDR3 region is CASTTSRTGRGPEAFF. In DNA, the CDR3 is TGTGCCAGCACCACATCAAGGACAGGGAGAGGCCCTGAAGCTTTCTTT.

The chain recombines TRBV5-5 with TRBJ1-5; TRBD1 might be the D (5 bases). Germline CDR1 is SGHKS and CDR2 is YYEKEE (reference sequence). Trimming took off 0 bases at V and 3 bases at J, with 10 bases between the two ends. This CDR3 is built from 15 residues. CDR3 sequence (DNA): TGTGCCAGCAGCTTGGTTCTGGACACCAATCAGCCCCAGCATTTT. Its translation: CASSLVLDTNQPQHF.

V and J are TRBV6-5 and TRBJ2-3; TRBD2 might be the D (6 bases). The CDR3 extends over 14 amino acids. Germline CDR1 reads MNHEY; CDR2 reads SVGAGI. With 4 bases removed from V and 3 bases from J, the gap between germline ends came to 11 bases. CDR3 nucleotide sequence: TGTGCCAGCAGTTGGGGGGTTGGGACAGATACGCAGTATTTT. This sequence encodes CASSWGVGTDTQYF.

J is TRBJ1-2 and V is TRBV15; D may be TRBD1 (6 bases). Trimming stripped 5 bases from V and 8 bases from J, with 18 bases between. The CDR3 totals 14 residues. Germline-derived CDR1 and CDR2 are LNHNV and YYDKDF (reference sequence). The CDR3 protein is CATSGKDRFGGYTF. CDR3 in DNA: TGTGCCACCAGCGGAAAAGACAGGTTTGGCGGCTACACCTTC.

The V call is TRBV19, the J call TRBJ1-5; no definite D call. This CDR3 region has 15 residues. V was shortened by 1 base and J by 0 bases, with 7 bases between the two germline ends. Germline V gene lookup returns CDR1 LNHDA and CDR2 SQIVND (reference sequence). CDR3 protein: CASSIGVNSNQPQHF. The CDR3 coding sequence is TGTGCCAGTAGTATAGGAGTGAATAGCAATCAGCCCCAGCATTTT.

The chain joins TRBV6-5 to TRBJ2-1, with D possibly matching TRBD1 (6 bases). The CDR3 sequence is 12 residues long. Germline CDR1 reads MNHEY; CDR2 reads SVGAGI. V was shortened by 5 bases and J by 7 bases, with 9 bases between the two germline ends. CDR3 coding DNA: TGTGCCAGCAGTCTAACAGGGAATGAGCAGTTCTTC. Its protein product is CASSLTGNEQFF.

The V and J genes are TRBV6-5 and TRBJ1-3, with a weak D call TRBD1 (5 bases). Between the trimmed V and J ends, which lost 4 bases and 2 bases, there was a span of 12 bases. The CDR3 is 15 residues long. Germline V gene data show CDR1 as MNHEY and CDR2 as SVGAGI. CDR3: CASSSTGGAGNTIYF. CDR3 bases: TGTGCCAGCAGTTCCACGGGAGGGGCTGGAAACACCATATATTTT.

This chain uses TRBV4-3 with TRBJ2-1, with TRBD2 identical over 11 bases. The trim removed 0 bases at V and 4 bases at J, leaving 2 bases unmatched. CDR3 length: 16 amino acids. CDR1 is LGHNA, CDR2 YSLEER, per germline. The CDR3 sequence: CASSQESSGRYNEQFF. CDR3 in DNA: TGCGCCAGCAGCCAAGAATCTAGCGGGAGGTACAATGAGCAGTTCTTC.

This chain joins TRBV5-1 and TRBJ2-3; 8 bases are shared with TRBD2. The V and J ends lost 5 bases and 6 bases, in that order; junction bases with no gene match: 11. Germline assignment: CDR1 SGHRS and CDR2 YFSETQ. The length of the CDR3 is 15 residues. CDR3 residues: CASSPGLAEGDTQYF. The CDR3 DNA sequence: TGCGCCAGCAGTCCCGGACTAGCAGAGGGGGATACGCAGTATTTT.

The CDR3 protein is CATQGSSYNSPLHF. The CDR3 DNA reads as TGTGCCACTCAGGGGAGCTCCTATAATTCACCCCTCCACTTT. V gene TRBV19 combines with J gene TRBJ1-6, with a weak D call TRBD1 (6 bases). The CDR3 covers 14 residues. The V end was cut by 10 bases, the J end by 0 bases, with 10 bases between. CDR1 and CDR2 from the germline V gene are LNHDA and SQIVND (reference sequence).

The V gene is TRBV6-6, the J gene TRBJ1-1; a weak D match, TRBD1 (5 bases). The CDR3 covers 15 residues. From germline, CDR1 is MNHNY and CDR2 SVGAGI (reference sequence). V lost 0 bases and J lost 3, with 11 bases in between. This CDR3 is CASSYSGVGYTEAFF. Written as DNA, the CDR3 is TGTGCCAGCAGTTACTCAGGGGTGGGGTACACTGAAGCTTTCTTT.

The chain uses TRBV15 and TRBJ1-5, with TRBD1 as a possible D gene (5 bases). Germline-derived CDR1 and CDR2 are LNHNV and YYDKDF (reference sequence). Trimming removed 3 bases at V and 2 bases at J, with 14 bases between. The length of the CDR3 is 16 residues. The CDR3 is CATSSGGYGGNQPQHF. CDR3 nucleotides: TGTGCCACCAGCAGCGGGGGGTACGGCGGCAATCAGCCCCAGCATTTT. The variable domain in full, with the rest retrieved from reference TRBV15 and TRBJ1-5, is DAMVIQNPRYQVTQFGKPVTLSCSQTLNHNVMYWYQQKSSQAPKLLFHYYDKDFNNEADTPDNFQSRRPNTSFCFLDIRSPGLGDTAMYLCATSSGGYGGNQPQHFGDGTRLSIL.

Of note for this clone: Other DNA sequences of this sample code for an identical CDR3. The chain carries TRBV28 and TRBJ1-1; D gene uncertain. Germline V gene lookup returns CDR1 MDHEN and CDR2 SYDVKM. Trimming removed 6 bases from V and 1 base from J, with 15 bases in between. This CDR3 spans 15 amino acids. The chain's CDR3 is CASSPRGGGNTEAFF. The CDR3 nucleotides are TGTGCCAGCAGCCCTCGAGGTGGAGGGAACACTGAAGCTTTCTTT. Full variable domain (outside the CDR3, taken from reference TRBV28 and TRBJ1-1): DVKVTQSSRYLVKRTGEKVFLECVQDMDHENMFWYRQDPGLGLRLIYFSYDVKMKEKGDIPEGYSVSREKKERFSLILESASTNQTSMYLCASSPRGGGNTEAFFGQGTRLTVV.

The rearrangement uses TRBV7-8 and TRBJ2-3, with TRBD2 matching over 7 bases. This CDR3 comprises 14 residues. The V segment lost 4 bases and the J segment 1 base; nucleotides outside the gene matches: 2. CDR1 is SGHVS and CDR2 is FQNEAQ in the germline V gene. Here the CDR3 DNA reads TGTGCCAGCAGCTCGCTAGCGGGCACAGATACGCAGTATTTT. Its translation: CASSSLAGTDTQYF.

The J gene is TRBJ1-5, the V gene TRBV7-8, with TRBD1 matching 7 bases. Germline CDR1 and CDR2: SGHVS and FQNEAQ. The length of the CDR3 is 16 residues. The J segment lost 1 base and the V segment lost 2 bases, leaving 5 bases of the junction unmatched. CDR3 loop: CASSLFGGQSNQPQHF. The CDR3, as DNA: TGTGCCAGCAGCTTATTTGGGGGACAGAGCAATCAGCCCCAGCATTTT.

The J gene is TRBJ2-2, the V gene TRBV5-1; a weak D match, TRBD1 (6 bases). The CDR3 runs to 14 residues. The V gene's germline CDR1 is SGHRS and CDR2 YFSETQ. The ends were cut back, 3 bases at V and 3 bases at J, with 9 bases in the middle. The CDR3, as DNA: TGCGCCAGCAGCTCAAAGGGGGACACCGGGGAGCTGTTTTTT. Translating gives CASSSKGDTGELFF.

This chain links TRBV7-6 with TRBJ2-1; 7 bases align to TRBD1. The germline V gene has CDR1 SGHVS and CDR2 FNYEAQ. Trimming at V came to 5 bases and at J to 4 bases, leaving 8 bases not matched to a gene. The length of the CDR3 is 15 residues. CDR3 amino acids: CASSLVRTGYNEQFF. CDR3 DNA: TGTGCCAGCAGCCTCGTTCGGACAGGATACAATGAGCAGTTCTTC.

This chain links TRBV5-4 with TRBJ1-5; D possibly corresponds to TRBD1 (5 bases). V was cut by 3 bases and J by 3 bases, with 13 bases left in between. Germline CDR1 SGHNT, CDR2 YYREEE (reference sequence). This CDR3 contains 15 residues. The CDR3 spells CASSSGKGFNQPQHF. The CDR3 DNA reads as TGTGCCAGCAGCTCTGGGAAGGGGTTCAATCAGCCCCAGCATTTT.

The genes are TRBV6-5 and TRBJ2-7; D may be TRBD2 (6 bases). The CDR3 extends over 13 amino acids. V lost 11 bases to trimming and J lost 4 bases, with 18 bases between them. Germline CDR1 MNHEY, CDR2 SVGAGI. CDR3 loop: CAAEARGSYEQYF. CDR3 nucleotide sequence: TGTGCCGCCGAGGCCCGGGGGTCTTACGAGCAGTACTTC.

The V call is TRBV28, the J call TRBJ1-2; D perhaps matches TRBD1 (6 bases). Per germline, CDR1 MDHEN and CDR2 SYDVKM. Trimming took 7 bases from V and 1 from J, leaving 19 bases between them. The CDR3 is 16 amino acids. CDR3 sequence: CASTTYGGLDNYGYTF. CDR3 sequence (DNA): TGTGCCAGCACCACGTATGGGGGCTTAGATAACTATGGCTACACCTTC.

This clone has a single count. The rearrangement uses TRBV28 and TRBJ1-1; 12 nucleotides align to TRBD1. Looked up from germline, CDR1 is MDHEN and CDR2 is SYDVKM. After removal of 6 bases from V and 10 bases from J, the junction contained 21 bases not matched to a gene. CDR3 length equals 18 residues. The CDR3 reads CASSALTLLRDRGPAAFF. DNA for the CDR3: TGTGCCAGCAGCGCGCTGACATTACTCCGGGACAGGGGGCCCGCAGCTTTCTTT.

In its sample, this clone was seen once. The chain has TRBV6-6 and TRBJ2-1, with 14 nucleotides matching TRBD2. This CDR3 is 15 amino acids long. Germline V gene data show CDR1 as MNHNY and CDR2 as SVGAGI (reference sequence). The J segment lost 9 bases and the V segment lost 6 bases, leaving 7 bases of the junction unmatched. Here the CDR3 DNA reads TGTGCCAGCAGCCCCGGGACTAGCGGGAGCCCTGAGCAGTTCTTC. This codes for CASSPGTSGSPEQFF.

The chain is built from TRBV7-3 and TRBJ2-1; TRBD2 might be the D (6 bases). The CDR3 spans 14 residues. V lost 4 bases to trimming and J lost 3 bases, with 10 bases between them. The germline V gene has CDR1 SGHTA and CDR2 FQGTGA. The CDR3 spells CASSSLGLYNEQFF. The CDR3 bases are TGTGCCAGCAGCTCCTTGGGACTCTACAATGAGCAGTTCTTC.

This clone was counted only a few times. This chain's CDR3 is CASSQRQGPGELFF. The CDR3 bases are TGTGCCAGCAGTCAAAGACAGGGTCCCGGGGAGCTGTTTTTT. The gene calls are TRBV2 and TRBJ2-2; TRBD1 agrees at 7 bases. The germline V gene has CDR1 SNHLY and CDR2 FYNNEI. CDR3 length equals 14 residues. V was pared by 5 bases and J by 6 bases, with 6 bases of the junction left unmatched. Full variable domain (remainder filled in from reference TRBV2 and TRBJ2-2): EPEVTQTPSHQVTQMGQEVILRCVPISNHLYFYWYRQILGQKVEFLVSFYNNEISEKSEIFDDQFSVERPDGSNFTLKIRSTKLEDSAMYFCASSQRQGPGELFFGEGSRLTVL.

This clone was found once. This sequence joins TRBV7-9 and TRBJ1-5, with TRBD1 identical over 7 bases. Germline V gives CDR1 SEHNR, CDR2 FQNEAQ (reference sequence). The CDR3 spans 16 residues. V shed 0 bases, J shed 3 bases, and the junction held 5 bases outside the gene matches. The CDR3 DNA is TGTGCCAGCAGCTTAGCGGCAGGGGGGCCCAATCAGCCCCAGCATTTT. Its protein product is CASSLAAGGPNQPQHF.

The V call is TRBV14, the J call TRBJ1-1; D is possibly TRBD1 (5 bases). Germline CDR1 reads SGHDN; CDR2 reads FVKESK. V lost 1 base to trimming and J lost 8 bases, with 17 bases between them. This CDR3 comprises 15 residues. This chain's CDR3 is CASSQAWGGPSEAFF. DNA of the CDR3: TGTGCCAGCAGCCAAGCCTGGGGGGGTCCCTCCGAAGCTTTCTTT.